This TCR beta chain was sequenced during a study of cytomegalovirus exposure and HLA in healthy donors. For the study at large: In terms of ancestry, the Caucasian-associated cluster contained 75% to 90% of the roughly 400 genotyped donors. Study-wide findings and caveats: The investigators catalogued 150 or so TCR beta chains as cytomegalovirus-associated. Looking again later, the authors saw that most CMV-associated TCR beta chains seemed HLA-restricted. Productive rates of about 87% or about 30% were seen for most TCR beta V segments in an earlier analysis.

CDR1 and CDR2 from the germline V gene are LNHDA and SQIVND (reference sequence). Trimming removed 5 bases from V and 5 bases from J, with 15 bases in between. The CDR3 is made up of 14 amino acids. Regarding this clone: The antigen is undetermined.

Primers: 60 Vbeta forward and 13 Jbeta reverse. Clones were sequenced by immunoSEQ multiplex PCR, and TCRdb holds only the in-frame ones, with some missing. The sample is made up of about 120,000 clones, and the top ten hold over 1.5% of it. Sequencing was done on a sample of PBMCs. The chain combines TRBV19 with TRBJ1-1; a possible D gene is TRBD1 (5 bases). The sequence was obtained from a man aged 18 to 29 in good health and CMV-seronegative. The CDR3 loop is CASSLQGLRTEAFF. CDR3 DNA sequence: TGTGCCAGTAGTCTGCAGGGTCTGAGGACTGAAGCTTTCTTT.